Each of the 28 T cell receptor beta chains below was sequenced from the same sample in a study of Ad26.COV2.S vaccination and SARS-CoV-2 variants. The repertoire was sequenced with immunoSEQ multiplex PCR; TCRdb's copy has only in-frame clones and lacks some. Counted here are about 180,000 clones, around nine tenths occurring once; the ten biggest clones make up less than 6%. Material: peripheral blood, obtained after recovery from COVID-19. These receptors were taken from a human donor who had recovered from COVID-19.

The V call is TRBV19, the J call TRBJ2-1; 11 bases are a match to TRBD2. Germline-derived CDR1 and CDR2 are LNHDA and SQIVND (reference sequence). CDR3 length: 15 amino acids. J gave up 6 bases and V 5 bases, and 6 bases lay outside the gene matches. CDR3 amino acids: CASSAPGTSGNEQFF. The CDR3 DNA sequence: TGTGCCAGTAGTGCCCCCGGGACTAGCGGCAATGAGCAGTTCTTC.

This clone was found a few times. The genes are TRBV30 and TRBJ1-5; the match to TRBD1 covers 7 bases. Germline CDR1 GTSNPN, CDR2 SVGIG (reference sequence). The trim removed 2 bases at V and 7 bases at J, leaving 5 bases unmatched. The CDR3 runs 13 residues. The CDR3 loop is CAWSTQGGQPQHF. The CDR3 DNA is TGTGCCTGGAGTACCCAGGGGGGACAGCCCCAGCATTTT.

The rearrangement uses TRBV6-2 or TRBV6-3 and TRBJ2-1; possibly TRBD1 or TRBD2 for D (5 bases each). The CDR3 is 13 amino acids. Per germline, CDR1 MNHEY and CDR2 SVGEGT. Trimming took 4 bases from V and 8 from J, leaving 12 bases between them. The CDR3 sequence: CASSSTGLDEQFF. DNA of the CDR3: TGTGCCAGCAGTTCCACGGGGCTGGATGAGCAGTTCTTC.

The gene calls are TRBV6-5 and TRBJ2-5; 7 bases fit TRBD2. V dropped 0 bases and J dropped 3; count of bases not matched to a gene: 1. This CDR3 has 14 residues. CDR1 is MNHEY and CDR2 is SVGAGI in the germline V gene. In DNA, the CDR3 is TGTGCCAGCAGTTACTCCCTAGCGGAAGAGACCCAGTACTTC. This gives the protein CASSYSLAEETQYF.

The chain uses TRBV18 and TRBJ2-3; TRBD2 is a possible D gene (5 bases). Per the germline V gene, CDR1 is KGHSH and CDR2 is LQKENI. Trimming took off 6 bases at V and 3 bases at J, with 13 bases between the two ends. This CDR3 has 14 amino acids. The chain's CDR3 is CASSGNSLTDTQYF. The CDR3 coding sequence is TGTGCCAGCTCCGGGAACTCACTTACAGATACGCAGTATTTT.

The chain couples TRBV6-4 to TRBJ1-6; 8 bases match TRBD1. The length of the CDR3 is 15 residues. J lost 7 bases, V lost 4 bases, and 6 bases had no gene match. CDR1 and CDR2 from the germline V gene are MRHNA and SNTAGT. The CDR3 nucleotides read TGTGCCAGCAGTGCCACCGGGACAGGAAATTCACCCCTCCACTTT. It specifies CASSATGTGNSPLHF.

The CDR3 sequence: CASRHKVNEQFF. The CDR3, as DNA: TGTGCCAGCAGACACAAGGTAAATGAGCAGTTCTTC. The chain has TRBV6-5 and TRBJ2-1, with no clear D. The V end lost 6 bases, the J end lost 7 bases, and 10 bases lay between the germline ends. CDR3 length: 12 residues. Germline CDR1 MNHEY, CDR2 SVGAGI.

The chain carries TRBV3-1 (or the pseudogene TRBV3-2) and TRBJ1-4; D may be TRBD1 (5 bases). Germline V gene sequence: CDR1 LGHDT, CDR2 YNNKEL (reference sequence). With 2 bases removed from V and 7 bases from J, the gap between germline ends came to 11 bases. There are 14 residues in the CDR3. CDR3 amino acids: CASSQQGHGEKLFF. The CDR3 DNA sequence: TGTGCCAGCAGCCAACAGGGTCACGGTGAAAAACTGTTTTTT.

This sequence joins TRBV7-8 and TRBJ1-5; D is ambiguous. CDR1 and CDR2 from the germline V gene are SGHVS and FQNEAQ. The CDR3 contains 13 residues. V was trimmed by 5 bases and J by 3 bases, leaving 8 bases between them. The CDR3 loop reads CASSPRPNQPQHF. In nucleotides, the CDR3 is TGTGCCAGCAGCCCCCGCCCCAATCAGCCCCAGCATTTT.

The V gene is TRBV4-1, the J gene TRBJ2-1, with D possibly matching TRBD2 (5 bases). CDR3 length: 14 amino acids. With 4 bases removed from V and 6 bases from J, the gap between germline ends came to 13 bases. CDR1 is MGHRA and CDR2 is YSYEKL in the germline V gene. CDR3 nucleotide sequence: TGCGCCAGCAGCCCGCCGGACTTAAGCAATGAGCAGTTCTTC. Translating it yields CASSPPDLSNEQFF.

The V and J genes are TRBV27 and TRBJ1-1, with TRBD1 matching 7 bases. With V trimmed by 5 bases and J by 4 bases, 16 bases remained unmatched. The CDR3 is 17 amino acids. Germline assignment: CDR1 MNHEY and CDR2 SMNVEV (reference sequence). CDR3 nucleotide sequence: TGTGCCAGCAGTCTGAAGGACAGGCCCCGCATGAGCACTGAAGCTTTCTTT. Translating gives CASSLKDRPRMSTEAFF.

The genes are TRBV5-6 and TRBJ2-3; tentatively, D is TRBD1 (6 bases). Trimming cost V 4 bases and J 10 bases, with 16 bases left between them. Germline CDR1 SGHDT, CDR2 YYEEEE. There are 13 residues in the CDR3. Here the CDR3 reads CASSLGTNGAQYF. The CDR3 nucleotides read TGTGCCAGCAGCCTCGGGACAAATGGAGCGCAGTATTTT.

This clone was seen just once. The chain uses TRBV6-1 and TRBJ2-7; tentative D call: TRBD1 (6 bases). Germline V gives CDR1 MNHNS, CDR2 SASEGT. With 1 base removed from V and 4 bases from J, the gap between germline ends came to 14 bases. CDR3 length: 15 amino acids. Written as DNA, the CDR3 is TGTGCCAGCAGTGAAGTGAGGACAGACGTGTACGAGCAGTACTTC. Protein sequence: CASSEVRTDVYEQYF.

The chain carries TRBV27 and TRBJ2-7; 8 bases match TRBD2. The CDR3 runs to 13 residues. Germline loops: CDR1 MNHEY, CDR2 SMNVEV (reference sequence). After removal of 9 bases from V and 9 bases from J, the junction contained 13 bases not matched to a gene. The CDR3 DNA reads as TGTGCCAGTTCGTTGCGGGGGGCCCCCGTGCAGTACTTC. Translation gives CASSLRGAPVQYF.

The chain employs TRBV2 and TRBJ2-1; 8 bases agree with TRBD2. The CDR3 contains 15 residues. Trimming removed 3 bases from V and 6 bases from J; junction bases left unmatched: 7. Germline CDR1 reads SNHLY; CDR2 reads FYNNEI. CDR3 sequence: CASSDTSGSPNEQFF. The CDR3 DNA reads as TGTGCCAGCAGTGACACCAGCGGGAGTCCCAATGAGCAGTTCTTC.

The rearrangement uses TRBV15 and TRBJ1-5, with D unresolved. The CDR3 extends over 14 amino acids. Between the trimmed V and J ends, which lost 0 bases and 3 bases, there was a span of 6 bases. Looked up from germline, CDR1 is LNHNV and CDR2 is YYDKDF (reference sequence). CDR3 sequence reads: CATSREQLNQPQHF. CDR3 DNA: TGTGCCACCAGCAGAGAACAACTCAATCAGCCCCAGCATTTT.

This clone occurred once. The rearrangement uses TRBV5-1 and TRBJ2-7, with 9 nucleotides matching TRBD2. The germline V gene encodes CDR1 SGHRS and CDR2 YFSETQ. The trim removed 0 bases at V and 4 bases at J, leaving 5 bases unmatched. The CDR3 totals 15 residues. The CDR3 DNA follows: TGCGCCAGCAGCTTGGGGGATAGCGGGAGTTACGAGCAGTACTTC. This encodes CASSLGDSGSYEQYF. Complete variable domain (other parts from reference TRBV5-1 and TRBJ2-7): KAGVTQTPRYLIKTRGQQVTLSCSPISGHRSVSWYQQTPGQGLQFLFEYFSETQRNKGNFPGRFSGRQFSNSRSEMNVSTLELGDSALYLCASSLGDSGSYEQYFGPGTRLTVT.

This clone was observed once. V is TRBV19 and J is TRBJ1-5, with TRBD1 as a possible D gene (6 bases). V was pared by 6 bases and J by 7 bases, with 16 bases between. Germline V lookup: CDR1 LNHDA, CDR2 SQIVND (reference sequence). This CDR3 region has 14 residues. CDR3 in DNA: TGTGCCAGTAGACAAACAGGGTTCGGACAGCCCCAGCATTTT. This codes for CASRQTGFGQPQHF.

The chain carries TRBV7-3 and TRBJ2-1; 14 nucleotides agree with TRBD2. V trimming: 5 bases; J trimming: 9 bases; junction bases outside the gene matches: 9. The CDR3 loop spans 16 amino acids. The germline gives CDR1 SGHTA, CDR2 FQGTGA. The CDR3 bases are TGTGCCAGCAGCCTCCGGACTAGCGGGAGGATTAGTGAGCAGTTCTTC. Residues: CASSLRTSGRISEQFF.

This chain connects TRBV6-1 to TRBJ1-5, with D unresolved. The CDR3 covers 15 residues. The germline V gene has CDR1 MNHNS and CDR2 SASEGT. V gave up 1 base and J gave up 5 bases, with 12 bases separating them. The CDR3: CASSEDGFPHQPQHF. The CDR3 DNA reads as TGTGCCAGCAGTGAAGATGGGTTCCCTCATCAGCCCCAGCATTTT.

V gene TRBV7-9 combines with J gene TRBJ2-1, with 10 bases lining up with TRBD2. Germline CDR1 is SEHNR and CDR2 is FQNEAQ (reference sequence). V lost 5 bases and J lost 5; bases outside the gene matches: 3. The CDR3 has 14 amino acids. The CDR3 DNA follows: TGTGCCAGCAGCGGGACTAGCGCAAACAATGAGCAGTTCTTC. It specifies CASSGTSANNEQFF.

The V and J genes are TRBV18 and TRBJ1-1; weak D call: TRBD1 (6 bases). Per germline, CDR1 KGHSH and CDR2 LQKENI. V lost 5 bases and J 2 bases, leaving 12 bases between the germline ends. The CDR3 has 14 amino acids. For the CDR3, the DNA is TGTGCCAGCTCAAGGGGGGGGCCAAACACTGAAGCTTTCTTT. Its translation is CASSRGGPNTEAFF.

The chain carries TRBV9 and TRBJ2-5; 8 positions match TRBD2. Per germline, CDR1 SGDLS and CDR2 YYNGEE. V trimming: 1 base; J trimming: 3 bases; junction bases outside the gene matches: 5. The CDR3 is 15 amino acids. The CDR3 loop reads CASSVSGTRKETQYF. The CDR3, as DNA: TGTGCCAGCAGCGTATCTGGGACTAGGAAAGAGACCCAGTACTTC.

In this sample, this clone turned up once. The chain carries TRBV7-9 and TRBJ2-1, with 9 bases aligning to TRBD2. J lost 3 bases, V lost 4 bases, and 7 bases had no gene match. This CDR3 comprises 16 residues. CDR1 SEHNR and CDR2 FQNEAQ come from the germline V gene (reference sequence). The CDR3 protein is CASSSVAGVLYNEQFF. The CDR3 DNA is TGTGCCAGCAGCTCCGTAGCGGGAGTACTCTACAATGAGCAGTTCTTC. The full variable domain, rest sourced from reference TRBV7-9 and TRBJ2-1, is DTGVSQNPRHKITKRGQNVTFRCDPISEHNRLYWYRQTLGQGPEFLTYFQNEAQLEKSRLLSDRFSAERPKGSFSTLEIQRTEQGDSAMYLCASSSVAGVLYNEQFFGPGTRLTVL.

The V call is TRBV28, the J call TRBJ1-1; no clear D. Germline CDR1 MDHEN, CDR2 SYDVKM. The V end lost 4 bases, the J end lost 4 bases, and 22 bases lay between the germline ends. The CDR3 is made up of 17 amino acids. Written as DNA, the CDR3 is TGTGCCAGCAGTTCCCCTGGGTTAGGCACCCCTATCACTGAAGCTTTCTTT. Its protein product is CASSSPGLGTPITEAFF.

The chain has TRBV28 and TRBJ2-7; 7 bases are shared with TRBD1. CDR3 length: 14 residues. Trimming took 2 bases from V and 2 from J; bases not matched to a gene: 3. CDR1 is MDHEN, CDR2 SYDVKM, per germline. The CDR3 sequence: CASSLQGEAYEQYF. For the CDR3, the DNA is TGTGCCAGCAGTTTACAGGGGGAAGCCTACGAGCAGTACTTC.

CDR3 loop: CASGGTARTDTQYF. DNA of the CDR3: TGCGCCAGCGGTGGGACAGCGCGCACAGATACGCAGTATTTT. This chain uses TRBV5-1 with TRBJ2-3, with TRBD1 matching over 7 bases. The V gene's germline CDR1 is SGHRS and CDR2 YFSETQ. The CDR3 is 14 amino acids. V trimming: 7 bases; J trimming: 1 base; junction bases outside the gene matches: 6.

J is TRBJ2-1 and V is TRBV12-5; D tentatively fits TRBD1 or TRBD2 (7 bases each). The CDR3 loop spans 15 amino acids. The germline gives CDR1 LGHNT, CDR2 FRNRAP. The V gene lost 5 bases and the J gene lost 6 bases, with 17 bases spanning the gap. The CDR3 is CASGQGGPPFNEQFF. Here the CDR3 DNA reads TGTGCTAGTGGTCAGGGGGGGCCCCCCTTCAATGAGCAGTTCTTC.